This entry describes one T cell receptor beta chain. Using immunoSEQ multiplex PCR, the repertoire was profiled, and TCRdb retains in-frame clones only, with some absent. The sample records more than 50,000 clones, 76% being singletons. This entry is derived from a study of radiotherapy plus CTLA-4 blockade in lung cancer. The CDR3 has 15 residues. The V gene lost 1 base and the J gene lost 4 bases, with 13 bases spanning the gap. CDR1 is KGHSH and CDR2 is LQKENI in the germline V gene. This TCR was recovered from a human donor with non-small cell lung cancer who had a complete response to radiotherapy plus ipilimumab. The input for sequencing was peripheral blood, taken from a patient treated with radiotherapy plus ipilimumab. The genes are TRBV18 and TRBJ1-1, with TRBD1 as a possible D gene (5 bases). CDR3 bases: TGTGCCAGCTCACCACTTGGCCAGGGAGGCACTGAAGCTTTCTTT. It codes for CASSPLGQGGTEAFF.